This record covers a single T cell receptor (beta chain). Its antigen is not identified. Negatively enriched CD4+ T cells were divided by CD45RA into naive and memory. These data are taken from a study of shared clonotypes between healthy human individuals. The study, taken as a whole, reports: Memory subsets generally showed lower estimated richness than naive subsets. With few donors, the genetic and exposure-history diversity represented was limited. Several donors shared about 5% of their naive CD4 clonotypes.

Germline V gene lookup returns CDR1 MGHRA and CDR2 YSYEKL. J gave up 0 bases and V 2 bases, and 6 bases lay outside the gene matches. CDR3 length: 17 amino acids. This table comes from immunoSEQ multiplex PCR, and its TCRdb copy is limited to in-frame clones, with some not included. Of about 2.4 million clones detected, over 85% appear once; the ten largest clones hold over 0.12%. The chain carries TRBV4-1 and TRBJ2-3; the match to TRBD2 covers 9 bases. The source is a man younger than 30 in good health. Sequenced material: naive CD4+ T cells sorted from blood. Subset reported: CD45RA+ positively selected. CDR3: CASSQTRLAASTDTQYF. DNA for the CDR3: TGCGCCAGCAGCCAAACCCGACTAGCGGCTAGCACAGATACGCAGTATTTT.